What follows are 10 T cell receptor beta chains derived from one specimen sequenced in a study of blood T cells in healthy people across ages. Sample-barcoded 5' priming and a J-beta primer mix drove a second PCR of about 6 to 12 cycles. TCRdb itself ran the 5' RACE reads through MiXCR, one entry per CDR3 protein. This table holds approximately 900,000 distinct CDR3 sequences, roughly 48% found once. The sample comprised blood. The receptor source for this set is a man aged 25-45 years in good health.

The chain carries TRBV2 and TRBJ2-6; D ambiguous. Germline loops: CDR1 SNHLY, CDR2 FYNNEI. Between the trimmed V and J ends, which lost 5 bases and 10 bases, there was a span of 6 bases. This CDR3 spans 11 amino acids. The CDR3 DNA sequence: TGTGCCAGCAGTCCCTCTAACGTCCTGACTTTC. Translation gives CASSPSNVLTF. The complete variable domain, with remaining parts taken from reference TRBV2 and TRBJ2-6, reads EPEVTQTPSHQVTQMGQEVILRCVPISNHLYFYWYRQILGQKVEFLVSFYNNEISEKSEIFDDQFSVERPDGSNFTLKIRSTKLEDSAMYFCASSPSNVLTFGAGSRLTVL.

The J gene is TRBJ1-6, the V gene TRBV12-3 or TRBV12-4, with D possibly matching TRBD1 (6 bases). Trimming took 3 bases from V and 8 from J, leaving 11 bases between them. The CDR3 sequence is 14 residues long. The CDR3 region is CASSLGGAYSPLHF. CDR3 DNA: TGTGCCAGCAGTTTGGGGGGCGCATATTCACCCCTCCACTTT.

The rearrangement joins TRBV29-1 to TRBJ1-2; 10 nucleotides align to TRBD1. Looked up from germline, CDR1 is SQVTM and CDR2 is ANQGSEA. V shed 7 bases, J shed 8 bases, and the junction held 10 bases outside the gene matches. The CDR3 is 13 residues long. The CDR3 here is CSGRRQGAEGYTF. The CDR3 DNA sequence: TGCAGCGGGCGCCGACAGGGGGCGGAAGGCTACACCTTC.

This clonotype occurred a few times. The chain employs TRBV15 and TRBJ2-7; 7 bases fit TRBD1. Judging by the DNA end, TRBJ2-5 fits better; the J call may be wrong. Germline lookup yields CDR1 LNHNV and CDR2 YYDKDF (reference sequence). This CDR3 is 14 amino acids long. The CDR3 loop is CATSSRGGRETQYF. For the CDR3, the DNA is TGTGCCACCAGCAGCCGAGGGGGCAGAGAGACCCAGTACTTC.

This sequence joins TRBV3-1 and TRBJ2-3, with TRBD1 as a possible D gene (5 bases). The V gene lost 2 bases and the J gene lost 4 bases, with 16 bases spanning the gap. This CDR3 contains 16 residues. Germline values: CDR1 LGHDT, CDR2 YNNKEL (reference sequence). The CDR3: CASSQSRGSGADTQYF. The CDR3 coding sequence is TGTGCCAGCAGCCAAAGTAGGGGATCGGGCGCAGATACGCAGTATTTT.

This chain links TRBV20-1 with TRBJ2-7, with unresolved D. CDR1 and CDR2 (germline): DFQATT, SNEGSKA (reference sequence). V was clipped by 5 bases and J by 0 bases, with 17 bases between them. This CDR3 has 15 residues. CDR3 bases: TGCAGTGCTCCCAACGGGCAGGCGAGCTCCTACGAGCAGTACTTC. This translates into CSAPNGQASSYEQYF.

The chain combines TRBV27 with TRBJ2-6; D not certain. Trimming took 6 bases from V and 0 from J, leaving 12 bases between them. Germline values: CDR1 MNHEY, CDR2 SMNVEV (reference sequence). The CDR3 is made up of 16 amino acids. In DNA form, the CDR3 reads TGTGCCAGCAGGGAGACGGGTCTCTCTGGGGCCAACGTCCTGACTTTC. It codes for CASRETGLSGANVLTF.

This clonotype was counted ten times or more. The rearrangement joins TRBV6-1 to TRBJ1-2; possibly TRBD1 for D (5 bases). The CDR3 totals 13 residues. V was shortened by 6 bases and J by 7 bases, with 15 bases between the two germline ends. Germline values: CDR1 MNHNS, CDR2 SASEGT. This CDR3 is CASSNPPGSGYTF. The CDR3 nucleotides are TGTGCCAGCAGCAACCCACCAGGGTCTGGCTACACCTTC.

For the CDR3, the DNA is TGTGCCAGCAGTTATGCATCCGGCGGCCGGACTAACTATGGCTACACCTTC. Protein: CASSYASGGRTNYGYTF. V gene TRBV6-6 combines with J gene TRBJ1-2; D is ambiguous. Trimming pared 3 bases from V and 0 bases from J, leaving 17 bases between. The CDR3 contains 17 residues. Germline CDR1 MNHNY, CDR2 SVGAGI (reference sequence).

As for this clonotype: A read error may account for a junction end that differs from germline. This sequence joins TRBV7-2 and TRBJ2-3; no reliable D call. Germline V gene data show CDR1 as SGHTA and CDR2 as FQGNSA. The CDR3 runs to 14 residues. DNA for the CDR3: TGTGCCAGCAGCTTAGAGGCAGGCGACGATATGCAGTATTTT. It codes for CASSLEAGDDMQYF. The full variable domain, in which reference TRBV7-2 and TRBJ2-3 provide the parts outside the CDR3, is GAGVSQSPSNKVTEKGKDVELRCDPISGHTALYWYRQSLGQGLEFLIYFQGNSAPDKSGLPSDRFSAERTGGSVSTLTIQRTQQEDSAVYLCASSLEAGDDMQYFGPGTRLTVL.